This T cell receptor beta chain emerged from a study of blood T cell repertoires in COVID-19. The data were produced by immunoSEQ multiplex PCR, yet TCRdb's version contains in-frame clones alone and is incomplete. Of under 200,000 clones in the sample, less than 90% are singletons; the top ten hold approximately 6.1%. The germline V gene encodes CDR1 MDHEN and CDR2 SYDVKM. After removal of 8 bases from V and 4 bases from J, the junction contained 14 bases not matched to a gene. The CDR3 is made up of 16 amino acids. The V call is TRBV28, the J call TRBJ1-5; 7 bases agree with TRBD1. The sequencing sample was made of peripheral blood. The receptor comes from a woman in her thirties or forties with acute or convalescent COVID-19. The CDR3 sequence is CASPPPDRDPNQPQHF. The CDR3 nucleotides are TGTGCCAGCCCCCCGCCAGACAGGGATCCTAATCAGCCCCAGCATTTT.